The entry that follows covers one TCR beta chain sequence. This entry belongs to a study of blood T cells in healthy people across ages. PCR was performed a second time for roughly 7 to 11 cycles using a sample-barcoded 5' primer and a J-beta primer mix. Each CDR3 protein gets one entry after TCRdb re-called the 5' RACE reads with MiXCR. The sample gives about 1.5 million distinct CDR3 sequences, 35% to 45% of which show up once; approximately 4.1% is in the top ten. V dropped 3 bases and J dropped 7 bases, with 13 bases sitting between them. CDR3 size: 14 residues. Aged roughly 6 to 90, donors were systemically healthy Caucasians from Russia.

V gene TRBV12-3 or TRBV12-4 combines with J gene TRBJ1-5; D is ambiguous. This TCR was sampled from a woman under 30 in good health. The sequencing input was blood. In DNA, the CDR3 is TGTGCCAGCAGTTTTGAGTCTGTAGGCCAGCCCCAGCATTTT. Translating gives CASSFESVGQPQHF.